This entry describes one T cell receptor beta chain. The antigen remains undetermined. Sequencing used immunoSEQ multiplex PCR; TCRdb keeps in-frame clones, though not all of them. The table lists 100,000 to 150,000 clones, 80% to 90% of them singletons, with over 1.5% in the top ten. The data derive from a study of T cells in localized non-small cell lung cancer. J was trimmed by 8 bases and V by 3 bases; bases with no gene match: 17. The V gene's germline CDR1 is WNHNN and CDR2 SYGVQD (reference sequence). CDR3 length: 18 residues. Notes on the study in general: Uninvolved adjacent lung had higher T cell clonality than tumor and all other tissues. Among blood samples, higher T cell density accompanied longer overall survival. It remains possible that heterogeneity exists, since only one tumor region was sequenced.

V and J are TRBV10-1 and TRBJ2-2; 8 nucleotides agree with TRBD2. This clonotype originated in a female donor over 55 with stage I lung adenocarcinoma. The sequences come from peripheral blood, collected before any cancer treatment. CDR3 residues: CASSDAGPTGLVVGELFF. In DNA, the CDR3 is TGCGCCAGCAGTGATGCCGGACCCACGGGACTAGTCGTTGGGGAGCTGTTTTTT.